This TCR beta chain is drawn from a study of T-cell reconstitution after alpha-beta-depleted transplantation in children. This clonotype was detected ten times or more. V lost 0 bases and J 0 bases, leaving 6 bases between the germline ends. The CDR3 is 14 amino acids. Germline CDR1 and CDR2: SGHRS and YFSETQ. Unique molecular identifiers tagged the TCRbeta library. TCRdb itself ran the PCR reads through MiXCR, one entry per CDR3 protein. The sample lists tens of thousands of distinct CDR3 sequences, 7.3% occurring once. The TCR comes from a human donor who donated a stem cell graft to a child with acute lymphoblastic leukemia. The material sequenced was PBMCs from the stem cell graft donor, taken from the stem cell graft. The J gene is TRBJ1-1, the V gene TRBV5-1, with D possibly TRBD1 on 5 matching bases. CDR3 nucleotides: TGCGCCAGCAGCTTGGAAGGGGTGAACACTGAAGCTTTCTTT. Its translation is CASSLEGVNTEAFF.